One and the same sample provided the 26 T cell receptor beta chains below, sequenced in a study of CD4 and CD8 cells across lung adenocarcinoma regions. TCRdb fed the PCR reads into MiXCR, producing one record per CDR3 protein. The data hold 12,000 or so distinct CDR3 sequences, with approximately 50% observed a single time. Sequencing was done on a sample of CD8+ T cells from the margin of a lung tumor. The receptors come from a male donor with lung adenocarcinoma. The CD4 and CD8 labels of this study may be unreliable.

The V call is TRBV6-1, the J call TRBJ2-5; TRBD2 agrees at 12 bases. This CDR3 region has 17 residues. With 4 bases clipped from V and 9 bases from J, the junction kept 15 bases outside the gene matches. The V gene's germline CDR1 is MNHNS and CDR2 SASEGT. Here the CDR3 DNA reads TGTGCCAGCAGTGCAGGGCTCCGTAGACTAGCGGGAGTTTCCCAGTACTTC. Residues: CASSAGLRRLAGVSQYF.

The CDR3 loop reads CASSLDSHGGNTQYF. In nucleotides, the CDR3 is TGTGCCAGCAGTTTGGACAGCCACGGCGGGAACACCCAGTACTTC. The chain combines TRBV27 with TRBJ2-4; D may correspond to TRBD1 or TRBD2 (6 bases each). Per germline, CDR1 MNHEY and CDR2 SMNVEV (reference sequence). The V end was cut by 3 bases, the J end by 13 bases, with 22 bases between. The CDR3 is made up of 15 amino acids.

In this sample, this clonotype turned up a few times. The rearrangement joins TRBV5-1 to TRBJ2-5, with D possibly matching TRBD1 (6 bases). Trimming shortened V by 3 bases and J by 4 bases, and 10 bases separated the two germline ends. Germline-derived CDR1 and CDR2 are SGHRS and YFSETQ. This CDR3 is built from 13 residues. The CDR3 DNA follows: TGCGCCAGCAGCTACACAGGGTTAGAGACCCAGTACTTC. This translates into CASSYTGLETQYF.

This clonotype was seen at least ten times. V and J are TRBV11-2 and TRBJ2-2, with a weak D call TRBD2 (5 bases). CDR3 length: 14 amino acids. Trimming removed 5 bases from V and 7 bases from J, with 14 bases in between. In germline, CDR1 is SGHAT, CDR2 FQNNGV. CDR3 protein: CASSLADGVGELFF. The CDR3, as DNA: TGTGCCAGCAGCCTAGCTGATGGTGTCGGGGAGCTGTTTTTT.

This clonotype was seen more than once but under ten times. The J gene is TRBJ2-1, the V gene TRBV7-6; 7 nucleotides agree with TRBD1. Germline CDR1 reads SGHVS; CDR2 reads FNYEAQ. V was pared by 5 bases and J by 5 bases, with 9 bases of the junction left unmatched. CDR3 length equals 15 residues. In DNA, the CDR3 is TGTGCCAGCAGCCGGACAGGAACGATGAACAATGAGCAGTTCTTC. It is translated as CASSRTGTMNNEQFF.

This clonotype was found many times. CDR3 sequence: CASSSPGTSGRYNEQFF. Written as DNA, the CDR3 is TGTGCCAGCAGTTCACCCGGGACTAGCGGGAGGTACAATGAGCAGTTCTTC. The rearrangement links TRBV6-2 or TRBV6-3 to TRBJ2-1, with 15 bases aligning to TRBD2. V trimming: 4 bases; J trimming: 4 bases; junction bases outside the gene matches: 5. Looked up from germline, CDR1 is MNHEY and CDR2 is SVGEGT. The length of the CDR3 is 17 residues.

Comments on this clonotype: A much larger clone differs by one base, so this may be a read error. V is TRBV27 and J is TRBJ2-1; D might be TRBD1 or TRBD2, each matching 6 bases. The germline V gene has CDR1 MNHEY and CDR2 SMNVEV (reference sequence). The length of the CDR3 is 16 residues. CDR3 sequence (DNA): TGTGCCAGCAATTTAACCGGGACTGGGGGCCTGGGTGAGCAGTTCTTC. Its protein is CASNLTGTGGLGEQFF.

V gene TRBV10-3 combines with J gene TRBJ2-5; the D gene is possibly TRBD2 (7 bases). The CDR3 loop spans 15 amino acids. V gave up 11 bases and J gave up 4 bases, with 23 bases separating them. The germline V gene encodes CDR1 ENHRY and CDR2 SYGVKD. Written as DNA, the CDR3 is TGTGCCGCGAGGCTCGGGGGGCGTGACCCAGAGACCCAGTACTTC. Translation gives CAARLGGRDPETQYF.

The chain carries TRBV6-5 and TRBJ2-1; D remains unclear. In germline, CDR1 is MNHEY, CDR2 SVGAGI. The CDR3 is 13 amino acids. Trimming stripped 7 bases from V and 10 bases from J, with 17 bases between. CDR3 coding DNA: TGTGCCAGCAATTGGGCGGCCGGGCGCGAGCAGTTCTTC. Translation gives CASNWAAGREQFF.

A remark on this clonotype: The germline gene is not matched at one end of the junction; a read error may be the cause. The chain uses TRBV6-1 and TRBJ2-4; D is unclear. Germline lookup yields CDR1 MNHNS and CDR2 SASEGT. The CDR3 extends over 15 amino acids. The CDR3 sequence: CASSEIMKLTNTQYF. CDR3 DNA sequence: TGTGCCAGCAGTGAAATAATGAAGTTAACAAATACTCAGTACTTT.

By share of the sample, this clonotype is medium-sized. The chain combines TRBV6-1 with TRBJ2-1; 10 nucleotides agree with TRBD2. The CDR3 spans 15 residues. Germline assignment: CDR1 MNHNS and CDR2 SASEGT. V gave up 3 bases and J gave up 3 bases; unmatched junction bases: 2. The CDR3 nucleotides are TGTGCCAGCAGTGAGGCTAGCGGGAGCTACAATGAGCAGTTCTTC. Amino acids: CASSEASGSYNEQFF.

This chain joins TRBV28 and TRBJ2-3; D may be TRBD2 (6 bases). The CDR3 spans 14 residues. Per the germline V gene, CDR1 is MDHEN and CDR2 is SYDVKM. Deletions cut 3 bases from V and 3 bases from J, with 10 bases between. CDR3 coding DNA: TGTGCCAGCAGTTTTCTGAGCGGGACAGATACGCAGTATTTT. Encoded protein: CASSFLSGTDTQYF.

A note on this clonotype: The junction departs from germline at one end; a sequencing error may be responsible. The chain recombines TRBV6-2 or TRBV6-3 with TRBJ2-2; 9 positions match TRBD2. The CDR3 extends over 15 amino acids. Germline CDR1 and CDR2: MNHEY and SVGEGT. CDR3 sequence: CASSPTSGTTGKLYF. The CDR3 DNA reads as TGTGCCAGCAGTCCGACTAGCGGAACCACCGGGAAGCTGTATTTT.

This clonotype was counted ten times or more. The chain is built from TRBV4-1 and TRBJ2-1, with D hard to call. The CDR3 has 17 residues. CDR1 and CDR2 (germline): MGHRA, YSYEKL. Between the trimmed V and J ends, which lost 0 bases and 7 bases, there was a span of 19 bases. This CDR3 reads CASSQDRAISLRNEQFF. For the CDR3, the DNA is TGCGCCAGCAGCCAAGATCGGGCTATCAGTTTAAGGAATGAGCAGTTCTTC.

With regard to this clonotype: Mismatch with germline at one junction end may stem from a read error. This chain joins TRBV6-1 and TRBJ2-5; a possible D gene is TRBD1 (6 bases). This CDR3 has 17 amino acids. The germline CDR1 and CDR2 sequences are MNHNS and SASEGT. The CDR3 reads CASSAGLGGRDQVTPYF. CDR3 coding DNA: TGTGCCAGCAGTGCGGGGCTTGGGGGCCGAGACCAAGTGACCCCGTACTTC.

The chain joins TRBV10-2 to TRBJ2-1; weak D call: TRBD1 (6 bases). The germline V gene has CDR1 WSHSY and CDR2 SAAADI. The CDR3 is 15 amino acids. Between the trimmed V and J ends, which lost 6 bases and 0 bases, there was a span of 12 bases. CDR3 nucleotide sequence: TGCGCCAGCAGGGAAACAGGGAGCTCCTACAATGAGCAGTTCTTC. Protein: CASRETGSSYNEQFF.

The chain combines TRBV6-1 with TRBJ2-3, with D tentatively TRBD1 or TRBD2 (6 bases each). From germline, CDR1 is MNHNS and CDR2 SASEGT. The V and J ends lost 4 bases and 9 bases respectively, with 23 bases between them. The length of the CDR3 is 16 residues. The CDR3 coding sequence is TGTGCCAGCAGTGGGGTAGGGGGAGGACCCAAAGAGACGCAGTATTTT. As protein: CASSGVGGGPKETQYF.

This clonotype occurred once. The chain couples TRBV6-2 or TRBV6-3 to TRBJ2-1; TRBD2 is a possible D gene (7 bases). The CDR3 extends over 17 amino acids. Germline CDR1 MNHEY, CDR2 SVGEGT. The V end lost 8 bases, the J end lost 4 bases, and 24 bases lay between the germline ends. In nucleotides, the CDR3 is TGTGCCAGCTCCTTAGGGGGGGTGAGGCCCCCTTACAATGAGCAGTTCTTC. This sequence encodes CASSLGGVRPPYNEQFF.

This clonotype came up many times. In DNA, the CDR3 is TGTGCCAGCAGCAGGACAGGACTCTATGGCTACACCTTC. Translated: CASSRTGLYGYTF. V is TRBV6-1 and J is TRBJ1-2, with 7 bases matching TRBD1. CDR1 and CDR2 (germline): MNHNS, SASEGT. Unmatched junction bases numbered 5, after V lost 6 bases and J lost 4 bases. The CDR3 runs 13 residues.

This sequence joins TRBV6-1 and TRBJ2-3, with TRBD2 matching over 8 bases. In germline, CDR1 is MNHNS, CDR2 SASEGT. V trimming: 0 bases; J trimming: 4 bases; junction bases outside the gene matches: 6. This CDR3 is built from 16 residues. The CDR3 DNA reads TGTGCCAGCAGTGAAGCGCAACTAGCGGCCGCAGATACGCAGTATTTT. Translation gives CASSEAQLAAADTQYF.

As for this clonotype: A read error may explain this, as a much larger clone is one base away. This chain connects TRBV12-3 or TRBV12-4 to TRBJ2-1; 9 bases are a match to TRBD1. The CDR3 runs to 15 residues. V shed 6 bases, J shed 10 bases, and the junction held 13 bases outside the gene matches. Here the CDR3 DNA reads TGTGCCAGCAGAGCAGCCGGGACAGGGAAGTACGAGCAGTTCTTC. It is translated as CASRAAGTGKYEQFF.

In regard to this clonotype: A read error may produce the germline difference seen at one junction end. CDR3 in amino acids: CARGLTATNTQYF. Written as DNA, the CDR3 is TGTGCCAGGGGCCTTACAGCCACAAACACGCAGTATTTC. V usage is TRBV27 and J usage is TRBJ2-4; D is uncertain. The CDR3 runs to 13 residues. CDR1 MNHEY and CDR2 SMNVEV come from the germline V gene (reference sequence).

The chain combines TRBV6-4 with TRBJ2-2, with D possibly TRBD1 on 6 matching bases. The CDR3 covers 15 residues. CDR1 is MRHNA, CDR2 SNTAGT, per germline. Between the trimmed V and J ends, which lost 2 bases and 2 bases, there was a span of 9 bases. The DNA for the CDR3 is TGTGCCAGCAGTGACAGGGGGAGCAACACCGGGGAGCTGTTTTTT. Encoded protein: CASSDRGSNTGELFF.

Comments on this clonotype: Germline and junction disagree at one end, which may indicate a read error. The J gene is TRBJ2-3, the V gene TRBV6-1, with unresolved D. The CDR3 runs 15 residues. From germline, CDR1 is MNHNS and CDR2 SASEGT. CDR3 residues: CASRPRRTATDTQYF. DNA for the CDR3: TGTGCCAGCAGACCGCGGCGGACGGCCACAGACACGCAGTATTTT.

The chain recombines TRBV11-3 with TRBJ2-1; 12 nucleotides match TRBD2. The CDR3 runs 15 residues. CDR1 and CDR2 from the germline V gene are SGHNT and YENEEA. V lost 5 bases, J lost 6 bases, and 5 bases stayed unmatched. The CDR3 DNA sequence: TGTGCCAGCAGCCCCCGACTAGCGGGGGTCAATGAGCAGTTCTTC. It encodes CASSPRLAGVNEQFF.

Concerning this clonotype: An end of the junction differs from the germline gene, which may be a read error. V gene TRBV6-1 combines with J gene TRBJ2-4; D remains ambiguous. CDR1 is MNHNS, CDR2 SASEGT, per germline. This CDR3 spans 13 amino acids. CDR3 sequence reads: CASRLWAKDTQYF. The CDR3 DNA follows: TGTGCCAGCAGGCTGTGGGCCAAAGATACTCAGTATTTC.